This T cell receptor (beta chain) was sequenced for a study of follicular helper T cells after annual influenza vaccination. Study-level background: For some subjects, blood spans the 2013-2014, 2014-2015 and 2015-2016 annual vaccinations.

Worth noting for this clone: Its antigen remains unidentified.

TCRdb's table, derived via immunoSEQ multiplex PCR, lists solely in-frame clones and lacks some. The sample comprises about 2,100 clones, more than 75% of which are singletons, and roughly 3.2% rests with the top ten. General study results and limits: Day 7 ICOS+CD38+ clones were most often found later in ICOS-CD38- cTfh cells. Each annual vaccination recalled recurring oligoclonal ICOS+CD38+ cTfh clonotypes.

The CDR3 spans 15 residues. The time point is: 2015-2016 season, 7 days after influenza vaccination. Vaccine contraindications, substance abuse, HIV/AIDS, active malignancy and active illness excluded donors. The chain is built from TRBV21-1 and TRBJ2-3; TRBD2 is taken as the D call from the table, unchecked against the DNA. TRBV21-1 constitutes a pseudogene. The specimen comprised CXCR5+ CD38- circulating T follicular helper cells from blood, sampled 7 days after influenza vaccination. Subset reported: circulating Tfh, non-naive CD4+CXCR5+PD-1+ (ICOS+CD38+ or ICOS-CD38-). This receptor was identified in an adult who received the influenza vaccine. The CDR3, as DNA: TGTGCCAGCAGCAAAGATGAGGTTTACACAGATACGCAGTATTTT. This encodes CASSKDEVYTDTQYF.